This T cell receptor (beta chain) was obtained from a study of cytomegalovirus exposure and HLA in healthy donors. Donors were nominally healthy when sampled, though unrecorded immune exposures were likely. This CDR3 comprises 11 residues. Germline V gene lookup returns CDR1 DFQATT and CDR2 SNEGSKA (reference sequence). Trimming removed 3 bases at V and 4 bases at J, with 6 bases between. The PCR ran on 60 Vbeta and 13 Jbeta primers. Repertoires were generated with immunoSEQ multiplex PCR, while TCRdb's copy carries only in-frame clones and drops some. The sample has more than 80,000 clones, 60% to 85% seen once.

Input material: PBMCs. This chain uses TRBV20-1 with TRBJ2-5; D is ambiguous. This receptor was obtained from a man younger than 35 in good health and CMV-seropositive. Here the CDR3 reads CSASFPETQYF. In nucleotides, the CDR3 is TGCAGTGCTAGCTTTCCAGAGACCCAGTACTTC.